This T cell receptor beta chain was sequenced for a study of shared clonotypes between healthy human individuals. Points from the study as a whole: Only a few donors were included, so the genetic and exposure-history diversity represented was limited.

Authors' analysis steps: Filtering was not the same, since immunoSEQ gave junction-only sequences without quality scores. Some clones are missing from TCRdb's copy, which holds only in-frame ones; the method was immunoSEQ multiplex PCR. D and trimming come from the DNA, and the V and J calls and clone size come from that table. The data contain about 480,000 clones, 75% to 85% of them seen just once; the ten biggest clones take up about an eighth. CDR3 length: 17 amino acids. After removal of 4 bases from V and 4 bases from J, the junction contained 12 bases not matched to a gene. Germline loops: CDR1 SGHNT, CDR2 YENEEA. Each of the donors was a healthy adult who was HIV-negative and had not had a recent acute infection or vaccination. This clone was counted between two and nine times. Its matching antigen is unknown.

The chain joins TRBV11-3 to TRBJ1-5; 8 bases map to TRBD1. Sample: PBMCs. The origin of this receptor is a woman in her thirties or forties in good health. Some clones in this sample may be carry-over from other donors' samples. The CDR3 spells CASSSADREPHNQPQHF. The CDR3 DNA reads TGTGCCAGCAGCTCGGCGGACAGGGAACCCCATAATCAGCCCCAGCATTTT.